The rows below give T cell receptor beta chains drawn from one sample of a study of radiotherapy plus CTLA-4 blockade in lung cancer. Profiling relied on immunoSEQ multiplex PCR, and the TCRdb table lists in-frame clones only, not all of them. The sample consists of more than 90,000 clones, more than 65% of them appearing once. Material: peripheral blood, obtained from a patient treated with radiotherapy plus ipilimumab. The receptors stem from a human donor with non-small cell lung cancer who had a partial response to radiotherapy plus ipilimumab. Each CDR3 is given with its conserved first and last residue.

V | length | CDR3
TRBV7-2 | 16 | CASSFSGTSGRNEQFF
TRBV5-1 | 13 | CASSLPSGYEQYF
TRBV15 | 15 | CATSTLGRAPYEQYF
TRBV30 | 15 | CASTRQGAGRNTIYF
TRBV7-2 | 14 | CASSLLGQNTEAFF
TRBV5-1 | 16 | CASSLGYRAPDEKLFF
TRBV13 | 14 | CASSLGRANTEAFF
TRBV30 | 11 | CACLGRDGYTF
TRBV11-2 | 14 | CASSLAQGPYEQYF
TRBV28 | 14 | CASNRGTSGNEQFF
TRBV13 | 17 | CASSSTGPDRGRGGYTF
TRBV5-1 | 15 | CASALAGGGTDTQYF
TRBV18 | 16 | CASSPTESYINEKLFF
TRBV28 | 13 | CASSLAVNTEAFF